This entry concerns a single TCR beta chain. What it binds is not known. Primers included in the PCR were 60 Vbeta and 13 Jbeta primers. Repertoires were generated with immunoSEQ multiplex PCR, while TCRdb's copy carries only in-frame clones and drops some. This sample has about 130,000 clones, with 70% to 90% found just once. This entry comes from a study of cytomegalovirus exposure and HLA in healthy donors. The J segment lost 4 bases and the V segment lost 6 bases, leaving 12 bases of the junction unmatched. Looked up from germline, CDR1 is LNHDA and CDR2 is SQIVND (reference sequence). The length of the CDR3 is 17 residues. Overall study results and limits: In a later analysis, TCR beta V- and J-gene trimming showed a link to a missense DCLRE1C variant.

J is TRBJ2-3 and V is TRBV19; 11 bases fit TRBD1. The clonotype was recovered from a woman in her thirties or forties in good health and CMV-seropositive. The sequenced material came from PBMCs. The CDR3 region is CASRTLPGQGGADTQYF. CDR3 coding DNA: TGTGCCAGTAGAACACTACCGGGACAGGGGGGCGCAGATACGCAGTATTTT.